These 4 T cell receptor beta chains were sequenced from one sample in a study of blood T cell repertoires in COVID-19. Using immunoSEQ multiplex PCR, the repertoire was profiled, and TCRdb retains in-frame clones only, with some absent. The sample contains about 50,000 clones, around nine tenths of which appear only once. The specimen was peripheral blood. Every receptor here comes from a human donor in a cohort sampled during active COVID-19.

DNA of the CDR3: TGTGCCAGCAGCTCCCCGTCGGGGGGACAAGAGACCCAGTACTTC. Protein product: CASSSPSGGQETQYF. The rearrangement links TRBV7-2 to TRBJ2-5; 7 nucleotides align to TRBD2. Germline CDR1 reads SGHTA; CDR2 reads FQGNSA. This CDR3 is 15 amino acids long. Losses at the gene ends were 4 bases for V and 2 bases for J; bases not matched to a gene: 7.

The chain couples TRBV28 to TRBJ2-2; D is perhaps TRBD1 (5 bases). Per germline, CDR1 MDHEN and CDR2 SYDVKM. Trimming shortened V by 4 bases and J by 4 bases, and 10 bases separated the two germline ends. This CDR3 spans 14 amino acids. The CDR3 region has the DNA TGTGCCAGCAGTTCGCAGGGAATCACCGGGGAGCTGTTTTTT. It specifies CASSSQGITGELFF.

The V gene is TRBV7-3, the J gene TRBJ2-3; 7 nucleotides align to TRBD2. This CDR3 has 14 amino acids. Looked up from germline, CDR1 is SGHTA and CDR2 is FQGTGA. The trim removed 5 bases at V and 0 bases at J, leaving 2 bases unmatched. The CDR3 nucleotides read TGTGCCAGCAGCCGGACTAGAAGCACAGATACGCAGTATTTT. Its translation is CASSRTRSTDTQYF.

J is TRBJ1-6 and V is TRBV4-3; D is possibly TRBD1 (6 bases). The ends were cut back, 1 base at V and 7 bases at J, with 14 bases in the middle. CDR1 is LGHNA and CDR2 is YSLEER in the germline V gene. CDR3 length: 16 residues. The CDR3 region is CASSQGGRGYNSPLHF. The CDR3 DNA sequence: TGCGCCAGCAGCCAAGGCGGGAGGGGGTACAATTCACCCCTCCACTTT.